The 16 T cell receptor beta chains reported below all come from one sample, sequenced in a study of shared clonotypes between healthy human individuals. Here immunoSEQ multiplex PCR was the method, and the copy in TCRdb shows in-frame clones only, minus some. Of millions of clones in the sample, approximately 94% were seen once. It was CD45RO-negative cells, positively selected for CCR7, that made up naive CD8 cells, with terminally differentiated effector memory CD45RA+ cells excluded. The sample comprised naive CD8+ T cells sorted from blood. These receptors were obtained from a man aged 18-30 years in good health.

This chain joins TRBV7-8 and TRBJ1-2, with 7 positions matching TRBD1. This CDR3 is 15 amino acids long. V dropped 1 base and J dropped 3; count of bases not matched to a gene: 5. Germline lookup yields CDR1 SGHVS and CDR2 FQNEAQ. The CDR3 protein is CASSLGQGWDYGYTF. In nucleotides, the CDR3 is TGTGCCAGCAGCTTAGGACAGGGCTGGGACTATGGCTACACCTTC.

As to this clone: At one boundary the junction diverges from the germline segment, which might be a read error. The rearrangement joins TRBV19 to TRBJ1-1, with D possibly being TRBD1 (5 bases). CDR3 size: 14 residues. Germline assignment: CDR1 LNHDA and CDR2 SQIVND (reference sequence). DNA of the CDR3: TGTGCCAGTAGTATCTCAGGGCTGAACGCTGAAGCTTTCTTT. Translated, it gives CASSISGLNAEAFF.

The count of this clone is one. J is TRBJ1-4 and V is TRBV7-3; 10 nucleotides line up with TRBD1. CDR3 length equals 18 residues. Germline V lookup: CDR1 SGHTA, CDR2 FQGTGA. Trimming took 1 base from V and 2 from J; bases not matched to a gene: 7. The CDR3 here is CASSLIRDRGGTNEKLFF. The CDR3 nucleotides are TGTGCCAGCAGCTTAATCCGGGACAGGGGAGGCACTAATGAAAAACTGTTTTTT.

The J gene is TRBJ1-4, the V gene TRBV4-3; 7 positions agree with TRBD1. Germline CDR1 reads LGHNA; CDR2 reads YSLEER. The trim removed 3 bases at V and 0 bases at J, leaving 4 bases unmatched. This CDR3 is 16 amino acids long. The CDR3: CASSQGTAPTNEKLFF. CDR3 coding DNA: TGCGCCAGCAGCCAGGGGACAGCGCCAACTAATGAAAAACTGTTTTTT.

This chain uses TRBV27 with TRBJ2-1; D is uncertain. Trimming removed 1 base from V and 3 bases from J, with 16 bases in between. This CDR3 has 17 residues. Germline V CDR1 and CDR2: MNHEY, SMNVEV (reference sequence). The CDR3 DNA reads as TGTGCCAGCAGTTTATACGCTGGCGCCTTACTCTACAATGAGCAGTTCTTC. Amino acid sequence: CASSLYAGALLYNEQFF.

Many counts were recorded for this clone. This specimen includes other DNA sequences encoding the same CDR3. This sequence joins TRBV4-1 and TRBJ2-1; no definite D call. Trimming took 1 base from V and 8 from J, leaving 6 bases between them. Germline V CDR1 and CDR2: MGHRA, YSYEKL. This CDR3 spans 12 amino acids. DNA of the CDR3: TGCGCCAGCAGCCAAGTTCGGGATGAGCAGTTCTTC. Translated: CASSQVRDEQFF.

The J gene is TRBJ2-3, the V gene TRBV9; tentatively, D is TRBD2 (7 bases). Trimming stripped 1 base from V and 5 bases from J, with 17 bases between. Germline loops: CDR1 SGDLS, CDR2 YYNGEE. The CDR3 extends over 16 amino acids. In DNA, the CDR3 is TGTGCCAGCAGCGTACTGGTGGGGGGGCAGGGAGATACGCAGTATTTT. Translation: CASSVLVGGQGDTQYF.

This chain connects TRBV6-6 to TRBJ2-1, with D uncertain. The V and J ends lost 0 bases and 8 bases respectively, with 8 bases between them. The CDR3 length is 13 residues. Per the germline V gene, CDR1 is MNHNY and CDR2 is SVGAGI (reference sequence). CDR3 nucleotides: TGTGCCAGCAGTTACTCGTCGGGCCATGAGCAGTTCTTC. This codes for CASSYSSGHEQFF.

The V call is TRBV5-6, the J call TRBJ2-1; TRBD2 matches at 13 bases. This CDR3 comprises 17 residues. V lost 3 bases and J lost 4; bases outside the gene matches: 7. CDR1 SGHDT and CDR2 YYEEEE come from the germline V gene. The CDR3 loop is CASSSGLAGAVYNEQFF. The DNA of the CDR3 is TGTGCCAGCAGCTCTGGACTAGCGGGAGCGGTTTACAATGAGCAGTTCTTC.

The chain links TRBV6-6 to TRBJ2-7, with 7 bases identical to TRBD2. CDR3 length: 15 amino acids. The V segment lost 3 bases and the J segment 6 bases; nucleotides outside the gene matches: 11. Germline-derived CDR1 and CDR2 are MNHNY and SVGAGI (reference sequence). CDR3 coding DNA: TGTGCCAGCAGTTATCGGGAGGTTTTCCTGGGCGAGCAGTACTTC. This translates into CASSYREVFLGEQYF.

CDR3 DNA: TGTGCCAGCACTGAGCCCGGGGGGGCAGGCGGGGAGCTGTTTTTT. This translates into CASTEPGGAGGELFF. The chain joins TRBV2 to TRBJ2-2, with 8 bases fitting TRBD2. Looked up from germline, CDR1 is SNHLY and CDR2 is FYNNEI. The CDR3 contains 15 residues. Unmatched junction bases numbered 11, after V lost 7 bases and J lost 7 bases.

This clone has only a few counts. This clone may be a read error of a much larger clone one base away. Other nucleotide sequences from this sample produce the same CDR3. The genes are TRBV5-4 and TRBJ2-7; D is unclear. V lost 3 bases to trimming and J lost 2 bases, with 3 bases between them. The V gene's germline CDR1 is SGHNT and CDR2 YYREEE (reference sequence). The CDR3 runs 11 residues. The CDR3 DNA reads TGTGCCAGCAGCTCCCCCTACGAGCAGTACTTC. Translation gives CASSSPYEQYF.

The chain carries TRBV7-6 and TRBJ2-3; TRBD2 might be the D (5 bases). Deletions cut 5 bases from V and 2 bases from J, with 14 bases between. The CDR3 covers 15 residues. Germline lookup yields CDR1 SGHVS and CDR2 FNYEAQ. In DNA, the CDR3 is TGTGCCAGCAGCGCGGAAGCGGCCCCCACAGATACGCAGTATTTT. As protein: CASSAEAAPTDTQYF.

A few counts support this clone. The gene calls are TRBV7-9 and TRBJ2-1; TRBD2 is a possible D gene (5 bases). Per the germline V gene, CDR1 is SEHNR and CDR2 is FQNEAQ (reference sequence). The CDR3 totals 15 residues. Trimming removed 5 bases at V and 8 bases at J, with 19 bases between. CDR3 residues: CASSPDGILVDEQFF. DNA of the CDR3: TGTGCCAGCAGCCCGGACGGGATATTAGTAGATGAGCAGTTCTTC.

This clone was found once. This chain connects TRBV27 to TRBJ2-1; no clear D gene. The CDR3 loop spans 13 amino acids. The V and J ends lost 5 bases and 7 bases respectively, with 12 bases between them. Germline CDR1 is MNHEY and CDR2 is SMNVEV (reference sequence). CDR3 sequence reads: CASSILPRNEQFF. The DNA of the CDR3 is TGTGCCAGCAGTATTCTCCCGAGGAATGAGCAGTTCTTC.

This sequence joins TRBV25-1 and TRBJ2-1, with unresolved D. The CDR3 sequence is 14 residues long. Germline CDR1 reads MGHDK; CDR2 reads SYGVNS. Trimming removed 5 bases from V and 4 bases from J, with 12 bases in between. The CDR3 sequence: CASSTRATYNEQFF. The CDR3 nucleotides are TGTGCCAGCAGTACCCGGGCTACATACAATGAGCAGTTCTTC.